This T cell receptor beta chain was captured by sequencing in a study of PD-L1 blockade in urothelial cancer. Study-wide background: About nine tenths of the roughly 30 patients were men who had bladder-origin urothelial cancer.

This table comes from immunoSEQ multiplex PCR, and its TCRdb copy is limited to in-frame clones, with some not included. The table includes just under 30,000 clones, roughly 86% detected once. The V and J ends lost 3 bases and 4 bases respectively, with 16 bases between them. This CDR3 is built from 15 residues. Per germline, CDR1 MNHEY and CDR2 SMNVEV (reference sequence). The clonotype was recovered from a man aged 45-65 years with urothelial cancer. The V call is TRBV27, the J call TRBJ2-7; a possible D gene is TRBD1 (5 bases). The specimen was PBMCs, collected around atezolizumab (anti-PD-L1) treatment. The CDR3 sequence is CASSFFAGWKYEQYF. The CDR3 bases are TGTGCCAGCAGTTTCTTCGCAGGGTGGAAATACGAGCAGTACTTC.